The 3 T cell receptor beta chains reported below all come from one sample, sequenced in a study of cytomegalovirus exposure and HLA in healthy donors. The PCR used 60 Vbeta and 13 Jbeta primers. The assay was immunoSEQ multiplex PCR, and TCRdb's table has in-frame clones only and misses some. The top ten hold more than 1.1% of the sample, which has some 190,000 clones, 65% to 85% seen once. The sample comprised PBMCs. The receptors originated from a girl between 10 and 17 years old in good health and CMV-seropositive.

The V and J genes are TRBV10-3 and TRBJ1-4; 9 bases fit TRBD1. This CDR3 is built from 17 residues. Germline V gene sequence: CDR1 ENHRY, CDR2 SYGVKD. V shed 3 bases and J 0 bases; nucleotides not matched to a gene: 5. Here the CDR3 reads CAISERDRAATNEKLFF. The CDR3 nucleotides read TGTGCCATCAGTGAACGGGACAGGGCCGCAACTAATGAAAAACTGTTTTTT.

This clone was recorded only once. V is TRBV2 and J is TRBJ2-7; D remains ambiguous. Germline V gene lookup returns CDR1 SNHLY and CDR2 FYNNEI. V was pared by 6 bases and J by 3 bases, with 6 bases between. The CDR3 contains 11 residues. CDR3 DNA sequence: TGTGCCAGCAGCTTAGTCTACGAGCAGTACTTC. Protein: CASSLVYEQYF.

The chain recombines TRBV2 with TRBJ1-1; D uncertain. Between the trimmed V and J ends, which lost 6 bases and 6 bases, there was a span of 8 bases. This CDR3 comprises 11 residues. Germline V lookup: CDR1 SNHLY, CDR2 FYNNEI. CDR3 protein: CASRRNAEAFF. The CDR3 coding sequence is TGTGCCAGCAGGCGGAATGCTGAAGCTTTCTTT.